Listed below are T cell receptor beta chains from one sample, sequenced in a study of neurological immune-mediated disorders. TCRdb passed the 5' RACE reads through MiXCR, listing each CDR3 protein once. The sample yields about 49,000 distinct CDR3 sequences, 9% to 10% seen once. Sequenced: PBMCs. All receptors derive from a woman between 35 and 50 years old in good health. Both conserved end residues are part of each CDR3. Sizes are listed as once, few, many, or a class for an expanded clone.

V: TRBV7-2; size: many; J: TRBJ2-1; CDR3: CASSLVSGSSYNEQFF
V: TRBV5-1; size: many; J: TRBJ2-1; CDR3: CASSLGDSNNEQFF
V: TRBV12-3/TRBV12-4; size: many; J: TRBJ1-5; CDR3: CASSLAHQPQHF
V: TRBV5-1; size: many; J: TRBJ1-5; CDR3: CASSLAPGAGQPQHF
V: TRBV12-3/TRBV12-4; size: many; J: TRBJ2-2; CDR3: CASSRQVSGELFF
V: TRBV20-1; size: few; J: TRBJ1-1; CDR3: CSARQGFGLTEAFF
V: TRBV12-3/TRBV12-4; size: many; J: TRBJ2-1; CDR3: CASSLVSSEQFF
V: TRBV9; size: many; J: TRBJ1-1; CDR3: CASSIGKVTSAFF
V: TRBV5-1; size: many; J: TRBJ1-1; CDR3: CASGHPTGGNTEAFF
V: TRBV5-1; size: many; J: TRBJ2-7; CDR3: CASSTTGGGGEQYF
V: TRBV10-3; size: many; J: TRBJ1-3; CDR3: CAISESAADSGNTIYF
V: TRBV20-1; size: many; J: TRBJ1-2; CDR3: CSAVIWGDYGYTF
V: TRBV4-1; size: many; J: TRBJ2-5; CDR3: CASSRLGLAGETQYF